This T cell receptor beta chain is drawn from a study of blood T cell repertoires in COVID-19. Study information: COVID-19 samples, acute and convalescent, were from the United States, Italy and Spain. T cells, B-cell-depleted T cells, or PBMCs supplied cDNA or gDNA.

Measured with immunoSEQ multiplex PCR; TCRdb has only the in-frame clones, and not every one. The table includes hundreds of thousands of clones, about 88% detected once. CDR3 length equals 15 residues. Germline CDR1 reads MDHEN; CDR2 reads SYDVKM. V was cut by 2 bases and J by 7 bases, with 15 bases left in between. This study enrolled people aged roughly 18 to 90 from roughly 22 US geographic areas. Cohort 3 donors were reported recovered after two negative PCRs, clearance, or symptom resolution. The J gene is TRBJ1-5, the V gene TRBV28; D unclear. The sequence came from a woman aged 45-59 years who had recovered from COVID-19. Sequences were obtained from PBMCs or T cells enriched from blood (not recorded which). The chain's CDR3 is CASSLAFAGRQPQHF. CDR3 nucleotides: TGTGCCAGCAGTTTAGCGTTCGCAGGCCGACAGCCCCAGCATTTT.